Following are 8 T cell receptor beta chains from one sample sequenced in a study of OX40 agonist ivuxolimab in advanced cancers. Assay used: immunoSEQ multiplex PCR; TCRdb lists only in-frame clones, some missing. The sample lists 100,000 to 140,000 clones, more than 85% occurring once. Specimen: CD4+ or CD8+ T cells sorted from blood, collected in a trial of the OX40 agonist ivuxolimab. All receptors derive from an adult with an advanced solid tumor such as melanoma, head and neck, liver or kidney cancer.

The CDR3 DNA is TGTGCCAGCAGTTTATTGGGGTATCCCCCGAACACTGAAGCTTTCTTT. Residues: CASSLLGYPPNTEAFF. The rearrangement links TRBV28 to TRBJ1-1; D gene unclear. Germline V gene lookup returns CDR1 MDHEN and CDR2 SYDVKM. The CDR3 sequence is 16 residues long. The ends were cut back, 1 base at V and 1 base at J, with 13 bases in the middle.

The chain combines TRBV20-1 with TRBJ2-5; D ambiguous. The CDR3 spans 11 residues. Germline V CDR1 and CDR2: DFQATT, SNEGSKA (reference sequence). Trimming stripped 1 base from V and 2 bases from J, with 2 bases between. Here the CDR3 DNA reads TGCAGTGCTAGAGGTCAAGAGACCCAGTACTTC. Translating gives CSARGQETQYF.

The V and J genes are TRBV5-4 and TRBJ2-7; D tentatively reads TRBD1 or TRBD2 (5 bases each). Germline V CDR1 and CDR2: SGHNT, YYREEE (reference sequence). V was trimmed by 5 bases and J by 2 bases, leaving 14 bases between them. The CDR3 consists of 14 residues. The CDR3 spells CASRPKADTYEQYF. CDR3 in DNA: TGTGCCAGCAGGCCGAAAGCGGACACCTACGAGCAGTACTTC.

This clone was picked up a small number of times. This chain joins TRBV6-5 and TRBJ1-1, with 7 bases lining up with TRBD1. This CDR3 comprises 13 residues. CDR1 and CDR2 (germline): MNHEY, SVGAGI. The J segment lost 0 bases and the V segment lost 10 bases, leaving 5 bases of the junction unmatched. The chain's CDR3 is CAIGGQMNTEAFF. In DNA form, the CDR3 reads TGTGCCATTGGGGGACAGATGAACACTGAAGCTTTCTTT.

The chain couples TRBV7-9 to TRBJ2-1, with D possibly TRBD1 on 6 matching bases. V lost 4 bases, J lost 6 bases, and 10 bases lay in between. There are 13 residues in the CDR3. Germline CDR1 is SEHNR and CDR2 is FQNEAQ (reference sequence). CDR3 DNA: TGTGCCAGCAGCTCCCAGACAGGCAATGAGCAGTTCTTC. It translates to CASSSQTGNEQFF.

The J gene is TRBJ1-5, the V gene TRBV28, with a tentative D call TRBD1 (6 bases). This CDR3 has 15 amino acids. From germline, CDR1 is MDHEN and CDR2 SYDVKM. Trimming pared 5 bases from V and 7 bases from J, leaving 18 bases between. The CDR3 coding sequence is TGTGCCAGCAGTCCCCTACAGGGACGGGAGCAGCCCCAGCATTTT. Encoded protein: CASSPLQGREQPQHF.

This clone has just one count. The rearrangement joins TRBV28 to TRBJ2-7, with D possibly TRBD2 on 6 matching bases. Germline loops: CDR1 MDHEN, CDR2 SYDVKM. V dropped 6 bases and J dropped 6 bases, with 15 bases sitting between them. CDR3 length equals 13 residues. The CDR3 coding sequence is TGTGCCAGCAGGTCCGGGACTGGCAGCGAGCAGTACTTC. It encodes CASRSGTGSEQYF. The variable domain in full, completed from reference TRBV28 and TRBJ2-7, reads DVKVTQSSRYLVKRTGEKVFLECVQDMDHENMFWYRQDPGLGLRLIYFSYDVKMKEKGDIPEGYSVSREKKERFSLILESASTNQTSMYLCASRSGTGSEQYFGPGTRLTVT.

This clone was picked up one time. The chain employs TRBV5-1 and TRBJ1-1; D possibly corresponds to TRBD1 (6 bases). The CDR3 runs to 17 residues. V was clipped by 4 bases and J by 1 base, with 20 bases between them. Per the germline V gene, CDR1 is SGHRS and CDR2 is YFSETQ. For the CDR3, the DNA is TGCGCCAGCAGCCGGGGGCACGGACAGAAGACGAACACTGAAGCTTTCTTT. Translating gives CASSRGHGQKTNTEAFF.